This is a list of T cell receptor beta chains from one sample in a study of response to subunit inactivated influenza vaccine. TCRdb passed the RT-PCR reads through MiXCR, listing each CDR3 protein once. The table has approximately 500,000 distinct CDR3 sequences, roughly 13% seen once; the top ten hold 13%. Sequences were derived from PBMCs from blood, sampled 40 to 50 days after vaccination. The receptors originated from a man between 50 and 59 years old who received an inactivated influenza vaccine. Both conserved end residues are part of each CDR3. D genes are given only for firm matches. Not all rows give a size; the values are once, few, many and, for expanded clones, a class.

D gene	V gene	J gene	clone size	CDR3 DNA	CDR3 protein
TRBD1	TRBV20-1	TRBJ1-2	few	TGCAGTGCTAGCTATGGACAGGGGTTCTATGGCTACACCTTC	CSASYGQGFYGYTF
-	TRBV5-1	TRBJ2-3	many	TGCGCCAGCAGCTTAGAGCGACCCACAGATACGCAGTATTTT	CASSLERPTDTQYF
-	TRBV7-8	TRBJ2-7	few	TGTGCCAGCAGCAGGAGTCTTGCCTACGAGCAGTACTTC	CASSRSLAYEQYF
-	TRBV6-5	TRBJ2-7	few	TGTGCCAGCAGTTTGACTGCTACCTACGAGCAGTACTTC	CASSLTATYEQYF
-	TRBV5-8	TRBJ1-6	few	TGTGCCAGCAGCTTTGGCTTGGGATCCTATAATTCACCCCTCCACTTT	CASSFGLGSYNSPLHF
TRBD2	TRBV7-8	TRBJ2-3	few	TGTGCCAGCAGGACCCCTAGCGGGGGAGATACGCAGTATTTT	CASRTPSGGDTQYF
-	TRBV3-1	TRBJ2-2	-	TGTGCCAGCAGCCAAGGATATCCAGGGGAATCCGGGGAGCTGTTTTTT	CASSQGYPGESGELFF
TRBD2	TRBV12-3/TRBV12-4	TRBJ2-1	many	TGTGCCAGCAGCCCACTAGCGGGACTCGGGAATGAGCAGTTCTTC	CASSPLAGLGNEQFF
TRBD2	TRBV29-1	TRBJ2-1	-	TGCAGCCGGACTAGCGGCAATAACAATGAGCAGTTCTTC	CSRTSGNNNEQFF
-	TRBV5-1	TRBJ2-7	few	TGCGCCAGCAGCCCCAGGGTGGGAACCTACGAGCAGTACTTC	CASSPRVGTYEQYF
-	TRBV7-8	TRBJ1-5	few	TGTGCCAGCAGCTTAGGGGGACGGAGCAATCAGCCCCAGCATTTT	CASSLGGRSNQPQHF
-	TRBV10-3	TRBJ1-2	few	TGTGCCATCAGTGGCCAGGGCTTGGATGCGACTAACTATGGCTACACCTTC	CAISGQGLDATNYGYTF
-	TRBV29-1	TRBJ1-4	-	TGCAGCGTCAACCAGGGTTGGGGTGAAAAACTGTTTTTT	CSVNQGWGEKLFF
-	TRBV5-1	TRBJ2-6	-	TGCGCCAGCAGCTCCCCACCAGGGGAGGGCTCTGGGGCCAACGTCCTGACTTTC	CASSSPPGEGSGANVLTF
-	TRBV20-1	TRBJ1-1	few	TGCAGTGCTAGAGATTACGTCTCGAACACTGAAGCTTTCTTT	CSARDYVSNTEAFF
TRBD2	TRBV12-3/TRBV12-4	TRBJ2-3	many	TGTGCCAGCAGGCCTAGCGGGGGAACAGATACGCAGTATTTT	CASRPSGGTDTQYF
-	TRBV12-3/TRBV12-4	TRBJ2-7	few	TGTGCCAGCAGTATCCGGTCGGCGCCCGGGGGGCAGTACTTC	CASSIRSAPGGQYF
TRBD1	TRBV12-3/TRBV12-4	TRBJ1-5	few	TGTGCCAGTAGTGACAGGGGGCTATTTCAGCCCCAGCATTTT	CASSDRGLFQPQHF
TRBD1	TRBV5-1	TRBJ2-7	many	TGCGCCAGCAGCTTCGGACAGGGGAAAGCCTACGAGCAGTACTTC	CASSFGQGKAYEQYF
-	TRBV10-3	TRBJ1-2	many	TGTGCCATCAGTGAGTTTTCGGGAAACGGCTACACCTTC	CAISEFSGNGYTF
TRBD1	TRBV29-1	TRBJ1-4	few	TGCAGCGTTGAAGTTACAGGGGGCGGAAAACTGTTTTTT	CSVEVTGGGKLFF
TRBD2	TRBV27	TRBJ2-5	-	TGTGCCAGCAGTCCCACTAGCGGGTTGGCCCCAGAGACCCAGTACTTC	CASSPTSGLAPETQYF
-	TRBV25-1	TRBJ1-1	few	TGTGCCAGCAGTGAACTTCCGGTGAGGGACACAAGAGGCCCTGAAGCTTTCTTT	CASSELPVRDTRGPEAFF
-	TRBV2	TRBJ2-1	-	TGTGCCAGCCCCTCTGGCTTAGAGGTCTACAATGAGCAGTTCTTC	CASPSGLEVYNEQFF
-	TRBV12-3/TRBV12-4	TRBJ2-2	few	TGTGCCAGCAGTTTAGTGGGACCGAACACCGGGGAGCTGTTTTTT	CASSLVGPNTGELFF
TRBD1	TRBV29-1	TRBJ2-5	-	TGCAGCGGACTTATCGGACAGGGGGCTGAGACCCAGTACTTC	CSGLIGQGAETQYF
-	TRBV10-3	TRBJ2-3	many	TGTGCCATCAGTGCCTCGAGCGCGGAGCTCACAGATACGCAGTATTTT	CAISASSAELTDTQYF
TRBD2	TRBV28	TRBJ2-1	-	TGTGCCAGCAGTTCCACGACTAGCGGGAGTGATGAGCAGTTCTTC	CASSSTTSGSDEQFF
-	TRBV11-2	TRBJ2-7	few	TGTGCCAGCAGCCTAACAAGGGGTACCTACGAGCAGTACTTC	CASSLTRGTYEQYF
-	TRBV3-1	TRBJ2-1	-	TGTGCCAGCACCCCGGGCCGGGTCAATGAGCAGTTCTTC	CASTPGRVNEQFF
TRBD2	TRBV3-1	TRBJ2-7	-	TGTGCCAGCAGCCATCTCTCTAGCGGGCAATCCTACGAGCAGTACTTC	CASSHLSSGQSYEQYF
-	TRBV20-1	TRBJ2-7	few	TGCAGTGCTAGAGGTGCGTCCGCGGGGAGCTCCTACGAGCAGTACTTC	CSARGASAGSSYEQYF
TRBD1	TRBV6-1	TRBJ2-5	many	TGTGCCAGCAAAGACAGGGTGAAAGAGACCCAGTACTTC	CASKDRVKETQYF
-	TRBV20-1	TRBJ2-7	many	TGCAGTGCTACAGGGGGGTATGCCGAGCAGTACTTC	CSATGGYAEQYF
TRBD2	TRBV4-2	TRBJ2-3	many	TGTGCCAGCAGCCACAGCGGGGGGGCCTTGGATACGCAGTATTTT	CASSHSGGALDTQYF
-	TRBV28	TRBJ2-3	few	TGTGCCAGCCTAACCCCCCCAGATACGCAGTATTTT	CASLTPPDTQYF
-	TRBV12-3/TRBV12-4	TRBJ2-5	few	TGTGCCAGCAGTTTAGCCTCCACTAGATCAGAGACCCAGTACTTC	CASSLASTRSETQYF
TRBD2	TRBV2	TRBJ2-1	-	TGTGCCTTCTGTTCCCCCTTAAAAACTAGCGGGAGCTACAATGAGCAGTTCTTC	CAFCSPLKTSGSYNEQFF
-	TRBV9	TRBJ1-1	many	TGTGCCAGCAGCGTAGGGACACCGAACACTGAAGCTTTCTTT	CASSVGTPNTEAFF
TRBD1	TRBV29-1	TRBJ2-5	few	TGCAGCGTTGAAACGGTCAGGGGGCGAATCCAAGAGACCCAGTACTTC	CSVETVRGRIQETQYF
TRBD1	TRBV12-3/TRBV12-4	TRBJ2-5	-	TGTGCCAGCAGTTCCGGGACAGGGTATCAGACCCAGTACTTC	CASSSGTGYQTQYF
-	TRBV24-1	TRBJ2-1	once	TGTGCCACCAGTGACGGGAATGAGCAGTTCTTC	CATSDGNEQFF
TRBD2	TRBV24-1	TRBJ2-3	many	TGTGCCACCAGCACCCCCGGGGGGGGCGAAGATTGGGATACGCAGTATTTT	CATSTPGGGEDWDTQYF
TRBD1	TRBV7-3	TRBJ1-3	-	TGTGCCAGCAGCCCGGACAGGGGAGGATCTGGAAACACCATATATTTT	CASSPDRGGSGNTIYF
TRBD1	TRBV20-1	TRBJ1-5	many	TGCAGTGCGAGTCAGGGACAGGAGGTTCAGCCCCAGCATTTT	CSASQGQEVQPQHF
TRBD2	TRBV20-1	TRBJ2-1	-	TGCAGTGCGGGCCCGACTAGCGGGGGATACAATGAGCAGTTCTTC	CSAGPTSGGYNEQFF
TRBD1	TRBV10-2	TRBJ2-6	many	TGCGCCAGCAGTGAGTGGACAGGGGTTTTCTCTGGGGCCAACGTCCTGACTTTC	CASSEWTGVFSGANVLTF
TRBD2	TRBV6-1	TRBJ2-3	-	TGTGCCAGCGGGGGAGGGCCCCCAGATACGCAGTATTTT	CASGGGPPDTQYF
-	TRBV12-3/TRBV12-4	TRBJ2-1	-	TGTGCCAGCAGTGGGGACACCTCCTACAATGAGCAGTTCTTC	CASSGDTSYNEQFF
-	TRBV20-1	TRBJ2-7	many	TGCAGTGCTAGAGATTCGGGCAGCTACGAGCAGTACTTC	CSARDSGSYEQYF
TRBD2	TRBV4-3	TRBJ2-7	-	TGCGCCAGCAGCCAAGGTATTAGCGGGAGGTTCTACGAGCAGTACTTC	CASSQGISGRFYEQYF
TRBD1	TRBV12-3/TRBV12-4	TRBJ1-4	-	TGTGCCAGCAGCCTGGGACAGGGGATTGAAAAACTGTTTTTT	CASSLGQGIEKLFF
TRBD2	TRBV4-1	TRBJ2-1	-	TGCGCCAGCAGCCAGACTAGCGACAATGAGCAGTTCTTC	CASSQTSDNEQFF
-	TRBV14	TRBJ2-2	many	TGTGCCAGCAGCCAAGGGTTCGTACCCGGGGAGCTGTTTTTT	CASSQGFVPGELFF
TRBD2	TRBV18	TRBJ2-1	many	TGTGCCAGCTCACTTCCTCTTTCGGGGGGGTCTGGTGAGCAGTTCTTC	CASSLPLSGGSGEQFF
TRBD2	TRBV29-1	TRBJ2-1	many	TGCAGCGTTTGGGACCTCGGGAGGTATGAGCAGTTCTTC	CSVWDLGRYEQFF
-	TRBV6-2/TRBV6-3	TRBJ2-7	few	TGTGCCAGCAGTTACTCGAAAGGGACCTACGAGCAGTACTTC	CASSYSKGTYEQYF